This TCR beta chain was identified in a study of T cells in Graves' hyperthyroidism and ophthalmopathy. Any patient presenting with uncontrolled infection, other autoimmune disease, pregnancy or lactation was left out. Thyroid ultrasound, orbital computed tomography, clinical symptoms, and serum thyroxine and TRAb underpinned diagnoses. Germline V gene sequence: CDR1 SGHTA, CDR2 FQGNSA. This CDR3 is built from 15 residues. Trimming took 1 base from V and 4 from J; bases not matched to a gene: 4. This clonotype has only a few counts. Antigen specificity is unknown. Study-level points and caveats: Most clonotypes expanded in the thyroid (above 0.001) were also present in blood.

Amplified TCR beta CDR3 regions came from RNA transcripts. HTBI primers were employed in a first-round RT-PCR of the TCR CDR3. Via MiXCR, TCRdb re-called the multiplex PCR reads, giving one row per CDR3 protein. The table records approximately 600,000 distinct CDR3 sequences, roughly 20% of them present only once. Sequencing was done on a sample of blood. This clonotype was sampled from a young man with Graves' ophthalmopathy. V is TRBV7-2 and J is TRBJ2-5; 9 nucleotides agree with TRBD2. The CDR3 nucleotides read TGTGCCAGCAGCTTAGAGGTAGCGGGAGTAGAGACCCAGTACTTC. Its translation is CASSLEVAGVETQYF.